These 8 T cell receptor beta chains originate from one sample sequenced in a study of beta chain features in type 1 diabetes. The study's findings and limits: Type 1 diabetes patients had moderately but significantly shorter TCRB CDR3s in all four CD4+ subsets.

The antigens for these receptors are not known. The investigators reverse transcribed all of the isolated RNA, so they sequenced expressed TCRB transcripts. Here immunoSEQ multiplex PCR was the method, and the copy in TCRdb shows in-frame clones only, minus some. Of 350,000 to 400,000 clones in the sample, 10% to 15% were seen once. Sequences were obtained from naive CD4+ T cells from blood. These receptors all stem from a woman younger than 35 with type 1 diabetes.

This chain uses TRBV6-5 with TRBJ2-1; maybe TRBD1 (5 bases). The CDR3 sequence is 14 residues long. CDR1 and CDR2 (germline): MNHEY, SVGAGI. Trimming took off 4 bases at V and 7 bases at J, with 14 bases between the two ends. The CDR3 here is CASSSPDGANEQFF. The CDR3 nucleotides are TGTGCCAGCAGTTCCCCGGATGGGGCGAATGAGCAGTTCTTC.

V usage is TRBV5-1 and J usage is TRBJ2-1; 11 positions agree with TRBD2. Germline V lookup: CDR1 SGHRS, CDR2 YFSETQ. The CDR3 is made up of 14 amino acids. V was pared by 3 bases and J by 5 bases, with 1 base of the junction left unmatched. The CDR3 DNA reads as TGCGCCAGCAGCTCTAGCGGGAGGCACAATGAGCAGTTCTTC. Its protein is CASSSSGRHNEQFF.

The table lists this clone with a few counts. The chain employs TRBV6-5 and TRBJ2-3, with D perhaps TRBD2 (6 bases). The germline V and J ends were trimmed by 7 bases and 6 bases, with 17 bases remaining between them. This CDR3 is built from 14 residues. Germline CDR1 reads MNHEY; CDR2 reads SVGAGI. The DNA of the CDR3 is TGTGCCAGCACTCGGGACTCGCCCGACGATACGCAGTATTTT. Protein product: CASTRDSPDDTQYF.

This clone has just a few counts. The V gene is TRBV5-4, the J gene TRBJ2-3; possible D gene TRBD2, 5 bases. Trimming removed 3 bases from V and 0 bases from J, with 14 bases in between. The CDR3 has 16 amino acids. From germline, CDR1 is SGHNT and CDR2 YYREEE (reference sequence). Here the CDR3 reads CASSSAGLKSTDTQYF. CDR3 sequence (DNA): TGTGCCAGCAGCTCGGCAGGACTTAAAAGCACAGATACGCAGTATTTT.

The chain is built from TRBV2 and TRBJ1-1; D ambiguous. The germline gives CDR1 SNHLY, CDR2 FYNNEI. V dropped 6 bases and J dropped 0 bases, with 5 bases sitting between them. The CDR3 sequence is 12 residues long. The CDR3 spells CASRFMNTEAFF. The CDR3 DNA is TGTGCCAGCAGATTCATGAACACTGAAGCTTTCTTT.

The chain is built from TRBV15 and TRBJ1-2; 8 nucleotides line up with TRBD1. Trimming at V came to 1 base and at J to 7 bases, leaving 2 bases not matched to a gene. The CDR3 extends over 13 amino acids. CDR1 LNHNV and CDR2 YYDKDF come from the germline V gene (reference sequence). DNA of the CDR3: TGTGCCACCAGCAGAGGGACAGGGTTTGGCTACACCTTC. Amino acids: CATSRGTGFGYTF.

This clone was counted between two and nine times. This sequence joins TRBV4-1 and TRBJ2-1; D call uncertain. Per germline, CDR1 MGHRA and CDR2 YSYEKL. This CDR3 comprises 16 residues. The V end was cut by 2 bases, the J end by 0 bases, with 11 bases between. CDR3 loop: CASSQPLVSSYNEQFF. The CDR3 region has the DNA TGCGCCAGCAGCCAACCCTTGGTGAGCTCCTACAATGAGCAGTTCTTC.

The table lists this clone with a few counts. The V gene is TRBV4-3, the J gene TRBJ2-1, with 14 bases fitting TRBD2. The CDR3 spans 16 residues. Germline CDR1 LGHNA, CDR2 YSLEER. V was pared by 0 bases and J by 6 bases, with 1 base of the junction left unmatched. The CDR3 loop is CASSQEGLAGGNEQFF. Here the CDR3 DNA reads TGCGCCAGCAGCCAAGAAGGACTAGCGGGAGGCAATGAGCAGTTCTTC.